This TCR beta chain was obtained from a study of blood T cells in healthy people across ages. The use of a sample-barcoded 5' primer and a J-beta primer mix characterized a second PCR of about 7 to 12 cycles. Template switching added a 12-random-nucleotide identifier to every cDNA molecule. TCRdb recomputed calls from the 5' RACE reads with MiXCR, one row per CDR3 protein. Among under 1,000,000 distinct CDR3 sequences listed, under 40% were seen once. The CDR3 runs 16 residues. CDR1 and CDR2 (germline): DFQATT, SNEGSKA (reference sequence). General study results and limits: Unknown donor CMV status possibly confounded expanded clonotype changes. PBMCs were not sorted, which prevented a conclusive comparison of naive versus antigen-experienced cells. Diversity was estimated from one million T cells, and these estimates were considered underestimates.

Turning to this clonotype: Its antigen is not known.

The TCR originated in a man between 18 and 29 years old in good health. Sequencing input: blood. The rearrangement uses TRBV20-1 and TRBJ2-1; 11 positions agree with TRBD2. The better agreement between TRBJ2-7 and the DNA end casts doubt on the J call. The CDR3 region is CSTSASGGRSYNEQYF. The CDR3 DNA is TGCAGTACTTCCGCTAGCGGGGGGCGCTCCTACAATGAGCAGTACTTC.